What follows describes a single TCR beta chain. Its antigen remains unidentified. Per-base qualities were not stored, and no clone one base away is much larger. The cohort consisted of approximately 670 healthy bone marrow donors. At the time of sampling, every cohort member was nominally healthy, though immune exposures that went unrecorded were likely present. The donor tested CMV seronegative, placing the donor among the 350 or so seronegative members of the cohort. Every donor gave a peripheral blood sample, and the peripheral blood mononuclear cells from that sample were used for TCR beta sequencing. Genomic DNA extraction from the blood cell samples was performed with the Qiagen DNeasy Blood Extraction Kit. This entry comes from a study of cytomegalovirus exposure and HLA in healthy donors (dated by TCRdb to the late 2010s). Context from the whole study: According to an earlier analysis of 587 of the donors, about 179 million T cells yielded roughly 100 million unique TCR beta sequences and about 300 Gb of sequence data. All discovery cohort repertoires had been generated on a single sequencing platform. Among almost 400 genotyped donors of the cohort, an average of roughly 240,000 unique TCR beta nucleotide sequences were sequenced per donor, roughly 20% of them non-productive. In a later analysis, previously published TCR beta repertoires from 670 or so donors were re-analyzed and high-resolution HLA genotyping was added so that TCR occurrence patterns could be studied. The number of donors typed differed by locus, with roughly 629-640 for A, B, C, DRB1 and DQB1, 522 for DQA1, approximately 570 for DPA1, and about 450 for DPB1. Class I and class II HLA loci were covered by the typing at four-digit resolution. A later genetic analysis took genome-wide SNP genotypes for about 55% of the 666 donors and used that subset as a discovery cohort. The study aimed to test whether cataloging public T cell receptors could reveal signatures of past pathogen exposure. Of the roughly 400 genotyped donors, 75% to 85% were placed in the genetic ancestry cluster associated with self-reported Caucasian donors. To predict cytomegalovirus infection status, the study brought together high-throughput TCR immunosequencing, statistical association of individual TCRs with disease status, and machine learning. The study profiled the T cell repertoires of more than 500 subjects by immunosequencing and related them to cytomegalovirus serostatus. An earlier analysis of some 500 of the donors applied high-throughput TCR beta sequencing to assess whether each TCR beta V gene segment acted as functional or pseudogenic. Donor age, sex, ethnicity and CMV serostatus were compiled alongside the repertoire data. A handful of DR-DQ haplotypes were handled as single units for association and clustering because linkage in the cohort was strong. Rather than drawing on any new phenotypic data, the later analysis identified candidate immune exposures from TCR beta sequences and the way those sequences occurred across donors. Along with the roughly 700-subject first cohort, a separate validation cohort of around 120 different subjects was used. Approximately 300 gigabases of sequencing data and roughly 80 million unique TCR sequences made up an early release that covered several hundred HLA-typed donors. The full study reports these points: A further reported finding was that TCR beta sequences accurately predicted the HLA-A and HLA-B alleles for most subjects in the first cohort. HLA typing was unavailable for some donors at each locus, so association tests used only the typed subset. Roughly uniform sequencing depth across donors was assumed in presence/absence analyses, although this assumption may not hold. The earlier analysis of around 600 of the donors excluded about 16 rarely observed V segments, including chromosome 9 orphons, because counts were too low. The authors suggested that the approach could potentially be extended to other disease states and immunological phenotypes. Cytomegalovirus status was reported to be diagnosed by the classifier with high specificity and sensitivity in both the original and validation cohorts. Because the 87-base-pair reads could not distinguish some IMGT-functional V segments, including TRBV6-2 and TRBV6-3, those segments were excluded. In a later analysis, most CMV-associated TCR beta chains were found to appear HLA-restricted, with HLA associations seemingly driven largely by CMV exposure. A total of about 150 TCR beta chains were listed by the study as associated with cytomegalovirus. In this cohort, only TCR beta chains were sequenced, and detectable features were limited by the absence of alpha or paired-chain data. In an earlier analysis of 500 to 650 of the donors, most TCR beta V segments appeared in productive rearrangements about 87% or about 30% of the time, broadly matching IMGT annotations. In vitro tests confirmed that a few of the cytomegalovirus-associated TCR beta chains recognize cytomegalovirus antigens. Immune exposure information for the cohort was limited to CMV serostatus. A later analysis associated 16,951 TCR beta sequences with specific HLA alleles at a false discovery rate of 0.05. When HLA alleles, especially DR and DQ, strongly co-occurred, attributing TCR associations to individual alleles was difficult. A group of highly shared sequence variants was considered likely to be a technical artifact of the sequencing pipeline. Most TCR sequences were seen in very few donors, while some public TCRs were found in many individuals. A later analysis reported that several top co-occurrence clusters appeared linked to parvovirus B19, influenza, CMV and Epstein-Barr virus. A later genetic analysis associated a missense DCLRE1C variant with V-gene and J-gene trimming of TCR beta chains, and an independent cohort replicated the association. According to a later analysis, TCR association rates differed among HLA loci, with DRB1 alleles showing the most associated TCRs and HLA-C alleles showing the fewest. Linkage disequilibrium might explain the correlated functional status among segregating V segments, but an unknown experimental factor could not be ruled out. Compared with equally common non-associated chains, HLA-associated TCR beta chains in a later analysis were more clonally expanded and had lower generation probabilities. In a later genetic analysis, fewer N-insertions in productive TCRs were reported among donors in an Asian-associated ancestry cluster than the roughly 710-donor mean.

Library preparation used the immunoSEQ multiplex PCR assay. For the multiplex PCR, a mixture combining 60 forward primers for TCR Vbeta segments and 13 reverse primers for TCR Jbeta segments was used. The CDR3 region of rearranged TCR beta genes was amplified from genomic DNA with a multiplex PCR assay. Amplified TCR beta libraries were sequenced as 87-base-pair reads on the Illumina HiSeq System. As for how the authors treated the data: A later analysis counted about 76 million unique TCR beta chains across the approximately 700 repertoires, and 10 million to 11 million of these chains were shared by at least two donors. Raw reads were error-corrected and collapsed into unique sequences with a nearest-neighbor algorithm that merged closely related sequences to remove PCR and sequencing errors. V, D and J gene segments were assigned by aligning CDR3 sequences to IMGT reference sequences. For a sequence to be retained, at least a six-nucleotide match to both a V gene segment and a J gene segment was required. A rearrangement was called productive if the CDR3 had no stop codons and remained in frame with V and J, and every other rearrangement was called non-productive. Following IMGT convention, CDR3 was defined as the stretch from the second conserved V-encoded cysteine up to the conserved J-encoded phenylalanine. The earlier analysis of some 580 of the donors excluded any sequence lacking an unambiguous match to a single V gene segment. In an earlier analysis of approximately 590 of the donors, a V segment was called functional when productive rearrangements were above 56.7%, and segregating when the standard deviation between donors exceeded 5%. A statistical classification framework was built to diagnose cytomegalovirus status from the catalog of TCR beta chain sequences. V and J gene assignment, in a later analysis, came from comparing TCR nucleotide sequences with IMGT/GENE-DB human TR gene sequences. In a later analysis, CDR3 sequences and most-parsimonious VDJ recombination scenarios were assigned using the TCRdist pipeline. A later analysis defined each TCR beta chain by its CDR3 amino acid sequence plus V-gene family, and excluded reads lacking a unique V-gene family. As a way to deal with suspected cross-contamination and a sequencing artifact, a later analysis dropped over 550 nucleotide sequences that were highly shared and had low generation probability. In a later analysis, a clonal expansion index was calculated for each public chain from normalized within-repertoire ranks of inferred template counts. In a later analysis, generation probabilities were computed using a VDJ recombination model fitted to out-of-frame rearrangements, and the results were checked against IGoR. In a later analysis, TCR-TCR, TCR-HLA and TCR-CMV co-occurrence was scored with hypergeometric tests, and a repertoire-size bias correction was applied to TCR pairs. False discovery rates were estimated in a later analysis by permuting HLA or CMV assignments 20 times. In a later analysis, co-occurring TCRs were grouped using DBSCAN, with TCRdist sequence similarity added in when clustering inside HLA-allele-positive subsets. Repertoires with fewer than 30,000 or more than 120,000 public chains were left out of co-occurrence clustering, as were five repertoires with anomalous nucleotide sharing. Sourced from immuneACCESS, this table was stored by TCRdb with only in-frame sequences that have V and J called. A share of the clones is absent; for the studies checked, an unresolved V gene accounts for under half, and the remainder has no known explanation. That table furnishes V, J and clone size, whereas the DNA furnished D and trimming. The sample table holds around 180,000 clones, of which roughly 83% were seen once. The ten largest account for around 1.5% of the sample.

The CDR3 goes from the cysteine to the phenylalanine over 15 residues. Only the CDR3 portion is preserved as DNA: 45 bases, with reading frame beginning at the first base. CDR1 and CDR2 are drawn from the germline V gene (reference sequence): MNHEY, SMNVEV. Trimming at the junction amounts to 5 bases on V and 1 base on J, and the germline ends lie 14 bases apart. The sequencing input was PBMCs. This receptor was taken from a woman between 50 and 59 years old in good health and CMV-seronegative. The chain links TRBV27 with TRBJ1-1; tentative D gene TRBD1, with 6 bases matching. The base sequence is TGTGCCAGCAGTCCCATCCAGGGGAGGAACACTGAAGCTTTCTTT. Translated, this gives CASSPIQGRNTEAFF.